Presented here are 18 T cell receptor beta chains from one specimen sequenced in a study of T cell responses to AZD1222 COVID-19 vaccine. Some clones are missing from TCRdb's copy, which holds only in-frame ones; the method was immunoSEQ multiplex PCR. The sample includes about 90,000 clones, 88% of them seen just once. The sequences come from peripheral blood, collected on day 0 of MenACWY control vaccination. The receptors were sampled from an adult in good health.

The table lists this clone with a count of one. This sequence joins TRBV6-5 and TRBJ1-1; no definite D call. This CDR3 region has 14 residues. In germline, CDR1 is MNHEY, CDR2 SVGAGI. V gave up 6 bases and J gave up 0 bases, with 11 bases separating them. CDR3 DNA sequence: TGTGCCAGCAGCCGAGGAAGTCTGAACACTGAAGCTTTCTTT. Translated: CASSRGSLNTEAFF.

The J gene is TRBJ1-4, the V gene TRBV4-1, with TRBD1 matching 8 bases. Germline CDR1 and CDR2: MGHRA and YSYEKL. With V trimmed by 2 bases and J by 7 bases, 6 bases remained unmatched. The CDR3 totals 15 residues. The CDR3 here is CASSQKQGGREKLFF. The CDR3, as DNA: TGCGCCAGCAGCCAAAAACAGGGGGGTCGTGAAAAACTGTTTTTT.

The chain links TRBV19 to TRBJ2-2, with D hard to call. The CDR3 has 14 residues. Trimming removed 3 bases at V and 0 bases at J, with 5 bases between. The germline gives CDR1 LNHDA, CDR2 SQIVND (reference sequence). CDR3 coding DNA: TGTGCCAGTAGTATCCGGGCGAACACCGGGGAGCTGTTTTTT. It specifies CASSIRANTGELFF.

The rearrangement links TRBV30 to TRBJ1-5; D may be TRBD1 (6 bases). Germline CDR1 GTSNPN, CDR2 SVGIG (reference sequence). Trimming cost V 0 bases and J 5 bases, with 17 bases left between them. The CDR3 extends over 16 amino acids. CDR3 DNA: TGTGCCTGGAGTGTAGAGGGGGGCAGGGCAGATCAGCCCCAGCATTTT. The encoded protein is CAWSVEGGRADQPQHF.

The CDR3 loop is CASSNSYEQYF. CDR3 DNA: TGTGCCAGCAGCAACTCCTACGAGCAGTACTTC. The genes are TRBV25-1 and TRBJ2-7; D remains ambiguous. The CDR3 is made up of 11 amino acids. Germline CDR1 reads MGHDK; CDR2 reads SYGVNS. V dropped 6 bases and J dropped 0 bases, with 3 bases sitting between them.

This chain joins TRBV7-2 and TRBJ1-1; D not certain. The CDR3 consists of 13 residues. With 5 bases removed from V and 2 bases from J, the gap between germline ends came to 9 bases. In germline, CDR1 is SGHTA, CDR2 FQGNSA. CDR3 nucleotides: TGTGCCAGCAGCGTCGCGAGTAACACTGAAGCTTTCTTT. It specifies CASSVASNTEAFF.

The chain links TRBV3-1 (or the pseudogene TRBV3-2) to TRBJ2-7; D remains unclear. The CDR3 extends over 15 amino acids. Trimming took 0 bases from V and 3 from J, leaving 12 bases between them. The germline gives CDR1 LGHDT, CDR2 YNNKEL (reference sequence). CDR3 DNA: TGTGCCAGCAGCCAAGAAATAGACACCAGCTACGAGCAGTACTTC. Protein product: CASSQEIDTSYEQYF.

This chain joins TRBV15 and TRBJ1-3, with TRBD1 as a possible D gene (6 bases). This CDR3 spans 16 amino acids. The V end was cut by 6 bases, the J end by 0 bases, with 15 bases between. The V gene's germline CDR1 is LNHNV and CDR2 YYDKDF (reference sequence). The DNA for the CDR3 is TGTGCCACCAGTCCTTCAGGGACAAGCTCTGGAAACACCATATATTTT. Translation gives CATSPSGTSSGNTIYF.

CDR3 protein: CASSPGMSYEQYF. The CDR3, as DNA: TGCGCCAGCAGCCCCGGAATGAGCTACGAGCAGTACTTC. This chain connects TRBV5-1 to TRBJ2-7, with D uncertain. CDR1 and CDR2 from the germline V gene are SGHRS and YFSETQ. Trimming took 4 bases from V and 3 from J, leaving 11 bases between them. The CDR3 is 13 residues long.

The V and J genes are TRBV12-5 and TRBJ2-1, with D uncertain. Trimming pared 5 bases from V and 8 bases from J, leaving 19 bases between. The CDR3 has 15 amino acids. The germline V gene has CDR1 LGHNT and CDR2 FRNRAP. Written as DNA, the CDR3 is TGTGCTAGTGGTCCCCTCCTACTGCCGTGCCATGAGCAGTTCTTC. It yields the protein CASGPLLLPCHEQFF.

The chain carries TRBV7-3 and TRBJ2-7; 8 bases agree with TRBD2. The V gene end was trimmed by 6 bases and the J gene end by 4 bases; junction bases not matched to a gene: 11. The CDR3 sequence is 15 residues long. Germline V lookup: CDR1 SGHTA, CDR2 FQGTGA. The CDR3 loop reads CASRFTAGGQYEQYF. Written as DNA, the CDR3 is TGTGCCAGCAGGTTCACCGCGGGGGGCCAATACGAGCAGTACTTC.

The chain employs TRBV6-5 and TRBJ1-5, with D possibly TRBD1 on 5 matching bases. The CDR3 is 14 residues long. The ends were cut back, 0 bases at V and 6 bases at J, with 9 bases in the middle. Germline CDR1 MNHEY, CDR2 SVGAGI. The CDR3 region is CASSYSGEGQPQHF. DNA of the CDR3: TGTGCCAGCAGTTACTCGGGGGAAGGTCAGCCCCAGCATTTT.

V gene TRBV12-2 combines with J gene TRBJ2-7; the DNA was not used to check the table's D call, TRBD2. TRBV12-2 is a recognized pseudogene. The CDR3 covers 15 residues. The CDR3 DNA reads TGTGCAAGTCGCTTAGGAAGGAGGAGAAACTACGAGCAGTACTTC. This encodes CASRLGRRRNYEQYF.

This clone came up once. The J gene is TRBJ1-1, the V gene TRBV30, with a tentative D call TRBD1 (6 bases). Trimming stripped 3 bases from V and 1 base from J, with 15 bases between. The V gene's germline CDR1 is GTSNPN and CDR2 SVGIG (reference sequence). The CDR3 covers 15 residues. The CDR3 sequence is CAWRRGPGQNTEAFF. In DNA form, the CDR3 reads TGTGCCTGGAGGAGGGGACCGGGACAGAACACTGAAGCTTTCTTT.

The chain combines TRBV6-1 with TRBJ1-5; no clear D. Trimming cost V 3 bases and J 12 bases, with 6 bases left between them. Germline V lookup: CDR1 MNHNS, CDR2 SASEGT. This CDR3 is 10 amino acids long. The CDR3 loop reads CASSDELQHF. CDR3 in DNA: TGTGCCAGCAGTGATGAGCTCCAGCATTTT.

This sequence joins TRBV11-2 and TRBJ1-1; TRBD1 matches at 12 bases. Germline V CDR1 and CDR2: SGHAT, FQNNGV. This CDR3 contains 14 residues. The V and J ends lost 6 bases and 6 bases, in that order; junction bases with no gene match: 5. The CDR3 nucleotides are TGTGCCAGCAGTAGGGGACAGGGGGCCCCTGAAGCTTTCTTT. Protein: CASSRGQGAPEAFF.

This rearrangement joins TRBV6-1 to TRBJ1-3; D might be TRBD1 (6 bases). The CDR3 length is 15 residues. V lost 3 bases and J 4 bases, leaving 13 bases between the germline ends. Per germline, CDR1 MNHNS and CDR2 SASEGT. The CDR3 DNA sequence: TGTGCCAGCAGTGATCAGACAGGATCCGGAAACACCATATATTTT. Translated, it gives CASSDQTGSGNTIYF.

The chain couples TRBV20-1 to TRBJ2-5; D is perhaps TRBD2 (6 bases). The CDR3 sequence is 17 residues long. Germline V gene lookup returns CDR1 DFQATT and CDR2 SNEGSKA (reference sequence). The V gene lost 3 bases and the J gene lost 0 bases, with 20 bases spanning the gap. The CDR3, as DNA: TGCAGTGCTAGTATGGGGACTTGGATGGGGTACCAAGAGACCCAGTACTTC. Translated, it gives CSASMGTWMGYQETQYF.